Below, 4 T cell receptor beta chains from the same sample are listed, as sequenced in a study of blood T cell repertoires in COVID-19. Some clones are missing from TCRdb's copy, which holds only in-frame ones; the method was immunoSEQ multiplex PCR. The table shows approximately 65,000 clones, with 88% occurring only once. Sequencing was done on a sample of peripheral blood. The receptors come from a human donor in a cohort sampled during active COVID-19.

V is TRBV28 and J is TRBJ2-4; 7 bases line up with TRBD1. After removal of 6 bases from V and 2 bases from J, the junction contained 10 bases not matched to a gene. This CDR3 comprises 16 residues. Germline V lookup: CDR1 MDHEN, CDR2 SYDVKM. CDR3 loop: CASSPWPGQPKNIQYF. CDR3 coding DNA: TGTGCCAGCAGCCCGTGGCCGGGACAGCCCAAAAACATTCAGTACTTC.

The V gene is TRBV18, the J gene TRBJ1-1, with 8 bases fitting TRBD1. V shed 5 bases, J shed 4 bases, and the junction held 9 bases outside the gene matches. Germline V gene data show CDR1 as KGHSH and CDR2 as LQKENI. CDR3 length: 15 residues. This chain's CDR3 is CASSSRTGLGTEAFF. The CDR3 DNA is TGTGCCAGCTCATCCCGGACAGGGCTGGGCACTGAAGCTTTCTTT.

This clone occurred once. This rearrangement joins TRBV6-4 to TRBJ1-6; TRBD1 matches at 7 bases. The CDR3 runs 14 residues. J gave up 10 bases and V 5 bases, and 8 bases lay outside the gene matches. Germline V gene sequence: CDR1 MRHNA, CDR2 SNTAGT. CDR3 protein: CASSPRQGDSPLHF. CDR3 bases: TGTGCCAGCAGTCCTCGACAGGGTGACTCACCCCTCCACTTT.

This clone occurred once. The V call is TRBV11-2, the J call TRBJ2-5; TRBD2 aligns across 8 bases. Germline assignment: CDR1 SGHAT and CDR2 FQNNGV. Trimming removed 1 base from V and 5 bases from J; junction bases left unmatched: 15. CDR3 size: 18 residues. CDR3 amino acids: CASSLAPGAGEAEETQYF. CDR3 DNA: TGTGCCAGCAGCTTAGCGCCTGGAGCGGGAGAGGCCGAGGAGACCCAGTACTTC.